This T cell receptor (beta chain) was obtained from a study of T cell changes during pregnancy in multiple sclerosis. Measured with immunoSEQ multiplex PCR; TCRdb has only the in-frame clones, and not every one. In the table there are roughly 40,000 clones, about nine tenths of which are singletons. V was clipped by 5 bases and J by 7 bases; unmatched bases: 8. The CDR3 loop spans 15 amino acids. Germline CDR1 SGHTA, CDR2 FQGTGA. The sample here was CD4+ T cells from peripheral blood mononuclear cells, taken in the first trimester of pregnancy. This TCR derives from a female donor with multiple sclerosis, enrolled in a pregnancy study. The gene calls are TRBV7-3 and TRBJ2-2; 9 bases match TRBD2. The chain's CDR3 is CASSTRGGAGGELFF. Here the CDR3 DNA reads TGTGCCAGCAGCACCCGCGGGGGGGCTGGCGGGGAGCTGTTTTTT.